This T cell receptor (beta chain) came from a study of patients and donors after allogeneic stem cell transplantation. TCRdb passed the RT-PCR reads through MiXCR, listing each CDR3 protein once. Of about 57,000 distinct CDR3 sequences in the sample, about 14% were seen once. CDR3 length: 13 amino acids. CDR1 and CDR2 (germline): MNHEY, SMNVEV (reference sequence). V lost 3 bases and J lost 4, with 9 bases in between. The genes are TRBV27 and TRBJ1-1; no clear D. This receptor was identified in a human donor who was either an allogeneic HSCT recipient or a stem cell or donor lymphocyte infusion donor (not recorded which). It is not recorded whose cells these are; they may come from a transplant donor. The source material was blood, either unsorted or a sorted T cell fraction (not recorded which). DNA of the CDR3: TGTGCCAGCAGTTTCGGGTTGAGCACTGAAGCTTTCTTT. It yields the protein CASSFGLSTEAFF.